This TCR beta chain was retrieved from a study of monozygotic twins with inflammatory bowel disease (dated by TCRdb to the late 2010s). Regarding the research as a whole: A total of about 28 monozygotic twin pairs were included in the full study, comprising nine German pairs (four IBD-concordant, five IBD-discordant) and 19 IBD-discordant Danish pairs. Disease-associated traits were sought mainly through comparisons between IBD patients and their genetically identical healthy co-twins within discordant pairs. Each individual had, on average, about 151 000 unique TCRalpha sequences and 181 000 unique TCRbeta sequences available for analysis. General findings and caveats noted by the study authors: Fewer clonotypes were shared with other individuals by IBD patients than by healthy twins, most markedly in patients showing signs of disease activity. No difference in repertoire similarity was observed between concordant and discordant twins, possibly owing to limited statistical power. The results gave no support for a single strong signal or clonotype linked to IBD. The analysis was unable to tell apart different T cell subtypes. Measured by the inverse Simpson index, TCRbeta repertoire diversity was lower in IBD patients than in their healthy co-twins. Differing immunosuppressive treatments among patients may have added background noise and inter-individual variability to the repertoires.

The CDR3 holds 12 amino acids from the cysteine to the phenylalanine. No DNA appears here. From a lookup of the germline V gene, CDR1 and CDR2 are SGHDT and YYEEEE. Worth noting for this clonotype: Its recognized antigen is unknown.

From each donor, a roughly 2.5 ml peripheral blood sample was drawn into PAXgene tubes and stored at -80 degrees C. Total RNA was isolated from whole blood with the PAXgene blood miRNA kit on an automated QIAcube, without T cell sorting. Peripheral blood from monozygotic twin pairs concordant or discordant for inflammatory bowel disease was subjected to deep TCRalpha and TCRbeta repertoire profiling with unique molecular barcoding. Smoking habits were recorded for all twin pairs, and individuals were classified as current, former or never smokers. The library was obtained by 5' RACE. For each TCR library, approximately 3,700 ng of total RNA was used. For each sample, cDNA synthesis with SMARTScribe reverse transcriptase was split into eight separate reactions. During cDNA synthesis, template switching was used to introduce unique molecular identifiers that contained a 6-nucleotide sample barcode. TCRalpha and TCRbeta cDNA was amplified in two nested PCRs of approximately 17 and 9 cycles, and bead purification was carried out after each PCR. Before amplification, the cDNA was treated with uracil DNA-glycosylase and purified using the QIAquick PCR purification kit. The second PCR added Illumina TruSeq-compatible adapters along with sample-specific barcodes. Library quality and concentration were checked on TapeStation and Qubit, and libraries were pooled at about 5 ng each. The pooled libraries were sequenced with 2 x 100 bp reads and custom sequencing primers on an Illumina HiSeq2500 single-index Rapid Run. Regarding the original processing steps: MiGEC version 1.2.6 was used for UMI-based consensus assembly, which corrected PCR and sequencing errors. V(D)J alignment, clonotype assembly and CDR3 extraction were performed with MiXCR version 2.1.1. To normalise gene usage, clonotype sharing and MAIT/NKT TCR abundance, the analysis used the top 1000, 10 000 and 20 000 clonotypes per sample. After downsampling to 27 000 UMIs, diversity was calculated as the inverse Simpson index using the vegan R package. Paired Mann-Whitney U tests were applied to discordant twin pairs, with Benjamini-Hochberg correction for multiple testing. Each entry corresponds to one CDR3 protein sequence from reads that TCRdb reprocessed, and DNA is not given. These V and J calls rely on TCRdb rather than the paper's analysis. The table for this sample lists roughly 100,000 distinct CDR3 sequences. Under 2.5% of the sample lies in the top ten.

The chain uses TRBV5-6 and TRBJ1-1. This sequence originates from a human donor with ulcerative colitis or Crohn's disease, or a healthy co-twin of an affected twin (not recorded which). The source material was blood. The CDR3 sequence is CASSSLGTEAFF.